What follows is one T cell receptor (beta chain) and its context. Its antigen is not identified. The entry originates in a study of vaccination effects on CD4 cells after COVID-19. TCRdb's copy holds only in-frame clones and misses some; the assay was immunoSEQ multiplex PCR. The sample lists roughly 20,000 clones, approximately 70% occurring once. Peptide-pool stimulation followed by sequencing identified expanded antigen-specific CD4+ clonotypes in the ViraFEST assay. Subsequent to a culture period of about ten days, CD4+ T cells were isolated. The V end was cut by 4 bases, the J end by 5 bases, with 11 bases between. The CDR3 totals 13 residues. From germline, CDR1 is ENHRY and CDR2 SYGVKD.

The receptor was isolated from a human donor who received a COVID-19 vaccine. This sample comprised CD4+ T cells from PBMCs cultured with HCoV-229E spike peptides, obtained before COVID-19 vaccination. This chain connects TRBV10-3 to TRBJ2-5, with D perhaps TRBD1 (6 bases). CDR3 sequence: CAISVQGGETQYF. The CDR3 nucleotides are TGTGCCATCAGTGTACAGGGTGGGGAGACCCAGTACTTC.